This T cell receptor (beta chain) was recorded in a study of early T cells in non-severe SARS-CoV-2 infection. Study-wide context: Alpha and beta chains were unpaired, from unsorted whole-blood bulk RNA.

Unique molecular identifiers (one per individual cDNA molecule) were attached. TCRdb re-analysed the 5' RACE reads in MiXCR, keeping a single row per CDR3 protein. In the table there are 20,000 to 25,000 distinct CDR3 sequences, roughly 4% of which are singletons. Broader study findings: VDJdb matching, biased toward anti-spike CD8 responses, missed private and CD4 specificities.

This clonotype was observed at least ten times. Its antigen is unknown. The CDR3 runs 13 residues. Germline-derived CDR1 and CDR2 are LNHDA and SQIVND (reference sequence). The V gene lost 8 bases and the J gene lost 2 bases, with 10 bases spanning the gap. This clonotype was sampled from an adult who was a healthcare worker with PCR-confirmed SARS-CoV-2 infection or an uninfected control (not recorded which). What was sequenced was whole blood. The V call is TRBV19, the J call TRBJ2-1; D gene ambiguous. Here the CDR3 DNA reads TGTGCCAGTGCACATGGGGCCTACAATGAGCAGTTCTTC. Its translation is CASAHGAYNEQFF.